Below are 23 T cell receptor beta chains sequenced from a single sample in a study of T cells after yellow fever vaccination. Using its own MiXCR run on the 5' RACE reads, TCRdb lists one record per CDR3 protein. The sample includes 510,000 or so distinct CDR3 sequences, over 15% of them seen just once. Sequencing was performed on PBMCs, taken 15 days after the yellow fever booster vaccination. Source of these receptors: a man aged 25-45 years who received the YFV17D yellow fever vaccine.

The genes are TRBV4-3 and TRBJ2-1; D might be TRBD2 (6 bases). The germline gives CDR1 LGHNA, CDR2 YSLEER. This CDR3 spans 14 amino acids. Trimming stripped 4 bases from V and 4 bases from J, with 11 bases between. CDR3 DNA sequence: TGCGCCAGCAGCCCTAGCGAAACGTACAATGAGCAGTTCTTC. This codes for CASSPSETYNEQFF.

This clonotype was seen more than once but under ten times. V and J are TRBV9 and TRBJ2-4; D uncertain. V shed 0 bases and J shed 8 bases, with 12 bases lying between them. The CDR3 loop spans 14 amino acids. Per germline, CDR1 SGDLS and CDR2 YYNGEE. As DNA, the CDR3 is TGTGCCAGCAGCGTAGGCTGGGCTGGGGACATTCAGTACTTC. Its protein is CASSVGWAGDIQYF. Using reference TRBV9 and TRBJ2-4 for the parts outside the CDR3, the full variable domain is DSGVTQTPKHLITATGQRVTLRCSPRSGDLSVYWYQQSLDQGLQFLIQYYNGEERAKGNILERFSAQQFPDLHSELNLSSLELGDSALYFCASSVGWAGDIQYFGAGTRLSVL.

V and J are TRBV7-2 and TRBJ1-1; the D is unclear. Germline assignment: CDR1 SGHTA and CDR2 FQGNSA. V lost 2 bases and J lost 11, with 15 bases in between. The CDR3 is 13 residues long. The CDR3: CASSLKVDIGAFF. The CDR3, as DNA: TGTGCCAGCAGCTTAAAGGTAGACATAGGGGCTTTCTTT.

The V call is TRBV29-1, the J call TRBJ2-1; 7 bases fit TRBD2. From germline, CDR1 is SQVTM and CDR2 ANQGSEA. V lost 8 bases, J lost 6 bases, and 10 bases stayed unmatched. The CDR3 is 13 amino acids. DNA of the CDR3: TGCAGCATCGGGACTAACGACGTCAATGAGCAGTTCTTC. Amino acids: CSIGTNDVNEQFF.

This clonotype has more than one count but fewer than ten. V is TRBV20-1 and J is TRBJ2-3; weak D call: TRBD2 (6 bases). CDR1 is DFQATT and CDR2 is SNEGSKA in the germline V gene (reference sequence). The CDR3 runs to 16 residues. Trimming removed 0 bases at V and 0 bases at J, with 13 bases between. This chain's CDR3 is CSARDPAGVSTDTQYF. CDR3 nucleotide sequence: TGCAGTGCTAGAGACCCAGCGGGTGTGAGCACAGATACGCAGTATTTT.

This clonotype was seen a handful of times. At one end the junction does not follow the germline gene, possibly because of a read error. The V gene is TRBV7-3, the J gene TRBJ2-1; tentative D call: TRBD2 (6 bases). The CDR3 loop spans 13 amino acids. The germline CDR1 and CDR2 sequences are SGHTA and FQGTGA. The CDR3, as DNA: TGTGCCAGCAGCATAACGGGGAGGTCTGAGCAGTTCTTC. Its protein is CASSITGRSEQFF. The full variable domain, with the rest looked up from reference TRBV7-3 and TRBJ2-1, is GAGVSQTPSNKVTEKGKYVELRCDPISGHTALYWYRQSLGQGPEFLIYFQGTGAADDSGLPNDRFFAVRPEGSVSTLKIQRTERGDSAVYLCASSITGRSEQFFGPGTRLTVL.

There are a few counts of this clonotype. The chain joins TRBV5-1 to TRBJ2-3; no definite D call. The CDR3 is 13 residues long. Trimming took 2 bases from V and 6 from J, leaving 10 bases between them. The germline V gene encodes CDR1 SGHRS and CDR2 YFSETQ. In DNA, the CDR3 is TGCGCCAGCAGCTTAAGAGAGTGGGATACGCAGTATTTT. It is translated as CASSLREWDTQYF.

In this sample, this clonotype turned up a few times. The V and J genes are TRBV12-3 or TRBV12-4 and TRBJ2-2; a weak D match, TRBD1 (5 bases). V gave up 6 bases and J gave up 6 bases, with 11 bases separating them. The CDR3 is 13 amino acids. The CDR3 nucleotides read TGTGCCAGCAGGCAACAGGACCCCGGGGAGCTGTTTTTT. It codes for CASRQQDPGELFF.

This rearrangement joins TRBV27 to TRBJ2-7, with no clear D. Trimming removed 4 bases at V and 5 bases at J, with 9 bases between. This CDR3 spans 12 amino acids. Germline loops: CDR1 MNHEY, CDR2 SMNVEV (reference sequence). The CDR3 is CASSSNLHEQYF. For the CDR3, the DNA is TGTGCCAGCAGTTCCAACCTCCACGAGCAGTACTTC.

This clonotype was detected only a few times. The chain links TRBV4-3 to TRBJ2-2, with D possibly TRBD1 on 6 matching bases. This CDR3 is 14 amino acids long. The V gene's germline CDR1 is LGHNA and CDR2 YSLEER. The CDR3 nucleotides are TGCGCTAAACCTCAGGGGTCCTCAACCGGGGAGCTGTTTTTT. Encoded protein: CAKPQGSSTGELFF.

The gene calls are TRBV18 and TRBJ2-5, with 11 bases aligning to TRBD1. CDR3 length: 15 amino acids. Germline CDR1 reads KGHSH; CDR2 reads LQKENI. The V and J ends lost 2 bases and 4 bases, in that order; junction bases with no gene match: 3. The CDR3 spells CASSPVGTGGETQYF. The DNA for the CDR3 is TGTGCCAGCTCACCAGTCGGGACAGGGGGAGAGACCCAGTACTTC.

V usage is TRBV5-4 and J usage is TRBJ1-1; 7 nucleotides match TRBD1. CDR1 and CDR2 (germline): SGHNT, YYREEE (reference sequence). The ends lost 5 bases at V and 7 bases at J; junction bases unmatched: 14. CDR3 size: 15 residues. DNA of the CDR3: TGTGCCAGCAGGATACGGGGGACAGAATACGGTGAAGCTTTCTTT. Protein sequence: CASRIRGTEYGEAFF.

This clonotype was detected only a few times. This chain connects TRBV6-2 or TRBV6-3 to TRBJ2-7, with 8 bases identical to TRBD2. V was pared by 6 bases and J by 4 bases, with 14 bases of the junction left unmatched. Germline values: CDR1 MNHEY, CDR2 SVGEGT. CDR3 length: 16 residues. CDR3 loop: CASSQNPAGAGYEQYF. DNA of the CDR3: TGTGCCAGCAGCCAGAATCCAGCGGGAGCAGGATACGAGCAGTACTTC.

A few counts support this clonotype. This sequence joins TRBV20-1 and TRBJ2-7; 7 positions match TRBD2. The germline gives CDR1 DFQATT, CDR2 SNEGSKA (reference sequence). V gave up 6 bases and J gave up 0 bases; unmatched junction bases: 5. There are 13 residues in the CDR3. The CDR3 region has the DNA TGCAGTGCAACGGGACTAAACTCCTACGAGCAGTACTTC. Its translation: CSATGLNSYEQYF.

This sequence joins TRBV7-6 and TRBJ2-7, with TRBD2 matching 9 bases. Germline-derived CDR1 and CDR2 are SGHVS and FNYEAQ. The CDR3 spans 16 residues. The trim removed 1 base at V and 3 bases at J, leaving 7 bases unmatched. This CDR3 is CASSLGAGGISYEQYF. The CDR3 nucleotides are TGTGCCAGCAGCTTAGGGGCGGGAGGGATTAGCTACGAGCAGTACTTC.

This chain uses TRBV7-9 with TRBJ2-7, with 8 bases aligning to TRBD2. The CDR3 totals 15 residues. Germline loops: CDR1 SEHNR, CDR2 FQNEAQ (reference sequence). V lost 5 bases to trimming and J lost 0 bases; unmatched junction nucleotides: 6. DNA of the CDR3: TGTGCCAGCAGCGGATCCGGGACTAGCTCCTACGAGCAGTACTTC. Translated: CASSGSGTSSYEQYF.

The CDR3 spells CASRDPRGKNIQYF. CDR3 nucleotide sequence: TGTGCCAGCAGGGACCCAAGGGGCAAAAACATTCAGTACTTC. V and J are TRBV27 and TRBJ2-4; tentatively, D is TRBD1 (5 bases). Germline V gene lookup returns CDR1 MNHEY and CDR2 SMNVEV (reference sequence). This CDR3 spans 14 amino acids. V was trimmed by 6 bases and J by 3 bases, leaving 12 bases between them.

This clonotype has only a few counts. The chain recombines TRBV20-1 with TRBJ2-3; 9 nucleotides match TRBD2. Germline values: CDR1 DFQATT, CDR2 SNEGSKA (reference sequence). Germline trimming cut 4 bases from V and 0 bases from J; bases unmatched to any gene: 8. There are 16 residues in the CDR3. CDR3 residues: CSATAGGLRSTDTQYF. CDR3 in DNA: TGCAGTGCTACGGCGGGAGGGTTAAGAAGCACAGATACGCAGTATTTT.

The table lists this clonotype with a few counts. This sequence joins TRBV5-8 and TRBJ2-2; D remains ambiguous. Deletions cut 2 bases from V and 1 base from J, with 9 bases between. This CDR3 is 15 amino acids long. The germline gives CDR1 SGHTS, CDR2 YDEGEE. The CDR3 coding sequence is TGTGCCAGCAGCTTCGGCAGGCTGAACACCGGGGAGCTGTTTTTT. Encoded protein: CASSFGRLNTGELFF.

This clonotype was detected only a few times. The chain links TRBV5-4 to TRBJ2-3, with a possible D match to TRBD1 (6 bases). Trimming stripped 4 bases from V and 6 bases from J, with 18 bases between. This CDR3 is built from 15 residues. From germline, CDR1 is SGHNT and CDR2 YYREEE (reference sequence). CDR3 in amino acids: CASSQDGQGYDTQYF. The CDR3 DNA reads TGTGCCAGCAGCCAGGACGGGCAGGGGTATGATACGCAGTATTTT.

This clonotype has just one count. This sequence joins TRBV7-2 and TRBJ2-4; D is unclear. The length of the CDR3 is 16 residues. V was shortened by 2 bases and J by 0 bases, with 11 bases between the two germline ends. Germline CDR1 is SGHTA and CDR2 is FQGNSA. CDR3: CASSLYRPKAKNIQYF. For the CDR3, the DNA is TGTGCCAGCAGCTTATACCGCCCGAAAGCCAAAAACATTCAGTACTTC.

This chain links TRBV5-1 with TRBJ2-5; weak D call: TRBD1 (5 bases). Germline-derived CDR1 and CDR2 are SGHRS and YFSETQ. Trimming cost V 1 base and J 4 bases, with 8 bases left between them. The CDR3 is 13 amino acids. The DNA for the CDR3 is TGCGCCAGCAGCTTGCGAGACAGAGAGACCCAGTACTTC. As protein: CASSLRDRETQYF.

The sample holds a few counts of this clonotype. The rearrangement links TRBV5-4 to TRBJ2-1, with D uncertain. CDR3 length: 12 amino acids. Germline CDR1 is SGHNT and CDR2 is YYREEE (reference sequence). V dropped 0 bases and J dropped 9 bases, with 7 bases sitting between them. Here the CDR3 reads CASSLEGLEQFF. CDR3 in DNA: TGTGCCAGCAGCTTGGAGGGTCTTGAGCAGTTCTTC.